This TCR beta chain was sequenced for a study of blood T cell repertoires in COVID-19. Profiling relied on immunoSEQ multiplex PCR, and the TCRdb table lists in-frame clones only, not all of them. This sample yields about 60,000 clones, of which roughly four fifths are seen a single time; more than 8% belongs to the top ten. V lost 6 bases, J lost 1 base, and 8 bases lay in between. This CDR3 comprises 13 residues. Germline loops: CDR1 SNHLY, CDR2 FYNNEI. V is TRBV2 and J is TRBJ2-3; D perhaps matches TRBD1 (6 bases). The sequence came from an elderly woman with acute or convalescent COVID-19. The sample comprised peripheral blood. CDR3 loop: CASRDRGTDTQYF. In DNA form, the CDR3 reads TGTGCCAGCAGGGACAGAGGCACAGATACGCAGTATTTT.